These 12 T cell receptor beta chains came from one sample sequenced in a study of response to subunit inactivated influenza vaccine. TCRdb passed the RT-PCR reads through MiXCR, listing each CDR3 protein once. Of about 500,000 distinct CDR3 sequences detected, roughly 7.6% appear once; the ten largest clones hold about an eighth. The starting material was PBMCs from blood, obtained less than 25 months after vaccination. Every receptor here comes from a man aged 50 to 69 who received an inactivated influenza vaccine.

This clonotype was found a few times. A much larger clone lies one base from this, so it may be a read error. The CDR3 protein is CSLGTSGRDYEQYF. CDR3 DNA: TGCAGCCTTGGAACTAGCGGGAGAGACTACGAGCAGTACTTC. The chain combines TRBV29-1 with TRBJ2-7, with 11 bases lining up with TRBD2. This CDR3 spans 14 amino acids. The junction had 9 bases not matched to a gene; V was cut back by 8 bases and J by 3 bases. The germline gives CDR1 SQVTM, CDR2 ANQGSEA.

Only a few counts were recorded for this clonotype. This sequence joins TRBV20-1 and TRBJ1-2; D is uncertain. Trimming left V 0 bases short and J 2 bases short, with 7 bases between. Germline-derived CDR1 and CDR2 are DFQATT and SNEGSKA (reference sequence). There are 13 residues in the CDR3. The CDR3 spells CSARDPRNYGYTF. The CDR3 nucleotides are TGCAGTGCTAGAGACCCACGGAACTATGGCTACACCTTC.

This clonotype was recorded a few times. The chain employs TRBV11-2 and TRBJ2-7; D unclear. V was cut by 6 bases and J by 0 bases, with 15 bases left in between. CDR3 size: 15 residues. Looked up from germline, CDR1 is SGHAT and CDR2 is FQNNGV. CDR3: CASRDNRASSYEQYF. CDR3 nucleotide sequence: TGTGCCAGCAGAGATAATAGGGCGAGCTCCTACGAGCAGTACTTC.

The CDR3 sequence is CASSLTGTGDGQFF. CDR3 DNA sequence: TGTGCCAGCAGCTTAACGGGAACGGGGGATGGGCAGTTCTTC. This chain links TRBV7-3 with TRBJ2-1; tentatively, D is TRBD2 (6 bases). Trimming took off 0 bases at V and 12 bases at J, with 15 bases between the two ends. The CDR3 extends over 14 amino acids. Germline V gene data show CDR1 as SGHTA and CDR2 as FQGTGA.

This clonotype was found a few times. J is TRBJ1-5 and V is TRBV2; 10 nucleotides match TRBD1. The CDR3 extends over 16 amino acids. Germline trimming cut 5 bases from V and 4 bases from J; bases unmatched to any gene: 8. Germline loops: CDR1 SNHLY, CDR2 FYNNEI. As DNA, the CDR3 is TGTGCCAGCAGTCCTCCGACAGGGGGCCGTAATCAGCCCCAGCATTTT. Protein sequence: CASSPPTGGRNQPQHF.

This clonotype appeared a few times. V and J are TRBV12-3 or TRBV12-4 and TRBJ2-2; D might be TRBD1 (6 bases). Trimming cost V 5 bases and J 5 bases, with 18 bases left between them. The CDR3 covers 16 residues. CDR3 sequence: CASSPRDTLRTGELFF. The CDR3 coding sequence is TGTGCCAGCAGTCCTCGGGACACTTTGAGGACCGGGGAGCTGTTTTTT.

This chain links TRBV5-1 with TRBJ2-1; TRBD2 aligns across 11 bases. CDR3 size: 16 residues. With 4 bases clipped from V and 5 bases from J, the junction kept 8 bases outside the gene matches. The germline gives CDR1 SGHRS, CDR2 YFSETQ. This CDR3 reads CASSLFTSGGNNEQFF. In DNA, the CDR3 is TGCGCCAGCAGCCTCTTCACTAGCGGGGGTAACAATGAGCAGTTCTTC.

The chain carries TRBV2 and TRBJ2-7; the match to TRBD2 covers 14 bases. The CDR3 has 13 amino acids. Germline CDR1 reads SNHLY; CDR2 reads FYNNEI. V trimming: 3 bases; J trimming: 13 bases; junction bases outside the gene matches: 5. The CDR3 here is CASSEGTSGSRYF. In DNA form, the CDR3 reads TGTGCCAGCAGTGAGGGGACTAGCGGGAGCCGTTACTTC.

This clonotype has at least ten counts. V and J are TRBV7-8 and TRBJ1-4; D gene uncertain. Germline values: CDR1 SGHVS, CDR2 FQNEAQ. V lost 6 bases and J 12 bases, leaving 23 bases between the germline ends. CDR3 length: 15 residues. In DNA form, the CDR3 reads TGTGCCAGCAGAGGTTCGTTGGACGGGAGCGGGGAACTGTTTTTT. This gives the protein CASRGSLDGSGELFF.

This clonotype has at least ten counts. The genes are TRBV6-1 and TRBJ2-7, with D possibly TRBD1 on 5 matching bases. The germline CDR1 and CDR2 sequences are MNHNS and SASEGT. This CDR3 has 14 amino acids. Trimming shortened V by 5 bases and J by 5 bases, and 16 bases separated the two germline ends. Written as DNA, the CDR3 is TGTGCCAGCAGTCAAGGGGCAGGGTGGGACGAGCAGTACTTC. Amino acids: CASSQGAGWDEQYF.

The rearrangement joins TRBV7-2 to TRBJ2-3, with 9 bases matching TRBD1. V lost 3 bases and J lost 2; bases outside the gene matches: 3. This CDR3 spans 15 amino acids. From germline, CDR1 is SGHTA and CDR2 FQGNSA. CDR3 sequence: CASSFRDRDTDTQYF. In DNA form, the CDR3 reads TGTGCCAGCAGCTTCCGGGACAGGGACACAGATACGCAGTATTTT.

This chain uses TRBV12-3 or TRBV12-4 with TRBJ2-1; TRBD2 agrees at 8 bases. J lost 7 bases, V lost 6 bases, and 8 bases had no gene match. The CDR3 has 14 residues. CDR3 residues: CASSSTSGLNEQFF. Here the CDR3 DNA reads TGTGCCAGCAGCTCTACTAGCGGATTGAATGAGCAGTTCTTC.